This T cell receptor beta chain was captured by sequencing in a study of somatic mutations in T cells in chronic GVHD (TCRdb year 2020). Isolated genomic DNA was used for TCRbeta deep sequencing. TCRbeta CDR3 sequencing and initial data processing were performed as a commercial service with the immunoSEQ assay. For the original study's pipeline: Reads were demultiplexed, adapter and primer sequences removed, similar clones merged by frequency-ratio clustering, and V, D, J genes annotated with IMGT. Here the immuneACCESS table is served through TCRdb, limited to in-frame sequences with V and J called. Missing clones are a known gap in these copies; in checked studies unresolved V genes cover under half, and the rest lacks a known reason. V, J and clone size reflect that table, while D and trimming were determined from the DNA. The sample table contains some 13,000 clones; only one count was recorded for 78% of them. About 32% of the sample rests with the top ten.

For this clone: Its antigen is currently not known. Per-base qualities were not stored, and no clone one base away is much larger.

For sorting, cells were stained with anti-CD3, anti-CD4, anti-CD8 and a Vbeta20 antibody from the IOTest Beta Mark kit and sorted on a FACSAria III to a purity above 99%. Peripheral blood was collected in sodium heparin tubes and mononuclear cells were isolated by Ficoll-Paque PLUS density gradient centrifugation. Before TCRbeta deep sequencing, the CD4+ Vbeta20+, CD4+ Vbeta20-, and CD8+ T cell fractions were FACS-sorted. Including cysteine and phenylalanine, the CDR3 has 15 amino acids. Only the CDR3 region is kept as DNA, spanning 45 bases read in frame from base 1. Based on the germline V gene, the CDR1 and CDR2 sequences are MNHEY and SVGAGI. V is cut by 0 bases and J by 1 base, and the space between the germline ends is 9 bases.

The sequence is built from TRBV6-5 and TRBJ1-1; TRBD1 is a possible D gene, resting on 6 matching bases. The receptor's source is a male patient aged 50 or older with chronic graft-versus-host disease. Some T cells seen after a transplant may have their origin in the graft donor. The sample comprised Vbeta20-negative CD4+ T cells from blood. Reading the label with the study, this specimen's cell subset or site is: CD4+ T cells sorted as TCR Vbeta20 negative by flow cytometry. The DNA sequence follows: TGTGCCAGCAGTTACTCGTTGGGACAGAACACTGAAGCTTTCTTT. Protein translation: CASSYSLGQNTEAFF.